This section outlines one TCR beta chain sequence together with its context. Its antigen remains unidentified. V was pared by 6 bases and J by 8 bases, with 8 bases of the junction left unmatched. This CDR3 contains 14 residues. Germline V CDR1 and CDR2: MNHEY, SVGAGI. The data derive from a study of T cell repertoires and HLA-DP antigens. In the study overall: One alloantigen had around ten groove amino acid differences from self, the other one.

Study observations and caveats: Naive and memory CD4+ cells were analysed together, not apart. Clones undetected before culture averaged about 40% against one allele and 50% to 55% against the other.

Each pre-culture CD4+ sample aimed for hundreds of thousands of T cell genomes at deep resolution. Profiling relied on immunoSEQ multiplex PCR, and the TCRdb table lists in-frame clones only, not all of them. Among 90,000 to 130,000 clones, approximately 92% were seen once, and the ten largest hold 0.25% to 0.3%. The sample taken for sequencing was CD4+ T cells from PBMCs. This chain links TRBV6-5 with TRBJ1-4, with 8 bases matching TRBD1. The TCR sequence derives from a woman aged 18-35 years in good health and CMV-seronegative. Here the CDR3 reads CASSISGTGEKLFF. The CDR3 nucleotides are TGTGCCAGCAGCATATCCGGGACAGGCGAAAAACTGTTTTTT.